What follows are 14 T cell receptor beta chains derived from one specimen sequenced in a study of blood T cell repertoires in COVID-19. Data came from immunoSEQ multiplex PCR; TCRdb stores just in-frame clones and leaves some out. The profile shows about 86,000 clones, over 80% of them singletons. The sequenced material came from peripheral blood. The receptors were sampled from an elderly woman with active or convalescent COVID-19.

The genes are TRBV19 and TRBJ2-3; D is perhaps TRBD2 (6 bases). The CDR3 has 16 residues. V lost 2 bases and J 0 bases, leaving 12 bases between the germline ends. Germline V gene data show CDR1 as LNHDA and CDR2 as SQIVND (reference sequence). The CDR3 region has the DNA TGTGCCAGTAGTATAACCCGGACTACCAGCACAGATACGCAGTATTTT. It translates to CASSITRTTSTDTQYF.

The chain couples TRBV5-5 to TRBJ2-1; D remains unclear. Germline V gene sequence: CDR1 SGHKS, CDR2 YYEKEE (reference sequence). Trimming took off 4 bases at V and 7 bases at J, with 12 bases between the two ends. CDR3 length: 13 residues. CDR3 bases: TGTGCCAGCAGCGAGGCCTCATTAAATGAGCAGTTCTTC. Its translation: CASSEASLNEQFF.

This chain joins TRBV9 and TRBJ2-3, with 8 bases lining up with TRBD2. The CDR3 length is 16 residues. CDR1 is SGDLS, CDR2 YYNGEE, per germline. The V segment lost 0 bases and the J segment 3 bases; nucleotides outside the gene matches: 6. CDR3 bases: TGTGCCAGCAGCGTAGCAGCGGGAGTGGGTACAGATACGCAGTATTTT. Its protein product is CASSVAAGVGTDTQYF.

This clone was seen only once. J is TRBJ1-1 and V is TRBV5-1, with D unclear. The germline gives CDR1 SGHRS, CDR2 YFSETQ. This CDR3 has 16 residues. The V gene lost 3 bases and the J gene lost 1 base, with 16 bases spanning the gap. This CDR3 is CASSSTTGIGNTEAFF. The CDR3 DNA reads TGCGCCAGCAGCTCGACGACGGGAATTGGGAACACTGAAGCTTTCTTT.

The V gene is TRBV6-5, the J gene TRBJ1-2; TRBD1 is a possible D gene (5 bases). This CDR3 contains 15 residues. Trimming left V 7 bases short and J 2 bases short, with 17 bases between. Germline CDR1 is MNHEY and CDR2 is SVGAGI. CDR3 nucleotides: TGTGCCAGCACAGGGTTAGGAACTATCAACTATGGCTACACCTTC. This codes for CASTGLGTINYGYTF.

J is TRBJ1-1 and V is TRBV30; no clear D. Per germline, CDR1 GTSNPN and CDR2 SVGIG (reference sequence). The CDR3 loop spans 12 amino acids. Between the trimmed V and J ends, which lost 2 bases and 4 bases, there was a span of 8 bases. The CDR3 DNA reads as TGTGCCTGGAGTCTAAGGAGCACTGAAGCTTTCTTT. This codes for CAWSLRSTEAFF. The full variable domain, its missing parts supplied by reference TRBV30 and TRBJ1-1, is SQTIHQWPATLVQPVGSPLSLECTVEGTSNPNLYWYRQAAGRGLQLLFYSVGIGQISSEVPQNLSASRPQDRQFILSSKKLLLSDSGFYLCAWSLRSTEAFFGQGTRLTVV.

This clone occurred a few times. The chain has TRBV20-1 and TRBJ1-6, with 7 bases fitting TRBD1. The germline V gene has CDR1 DFQATT and CDR2 SNEGSKA (reference sequence). The CDR3 spans 9 residues. CDR3 DNA sequence: TGCAGCCGGGACAGACCCCTCCACTTT. Its translation: CSRDRPLHF.

V is TRBV18 and J is TRBJ1-1; D is uncertain. The CDR3 is 16 amino acids. CDR1 and CDR2 (germline): KGHSH, LQKENI. The V end was cut by 2 bases, the J end by 2 bases, with 15 bases between. For the CDR3, the DNA is TGTGCCAGCTCACCATTTACGGGAGCACCTAACACTGAAGCTTTCTTT. Protein product: CASSPFTGAPNTEAFF.

The chain is built from TRBV24-1 and TRBJ2-1, with 7 positions matching TRBD1. The V gene's germline CDR1 is KGHDR and CDR2 SFDVKD. CDR3 length: 13 amino acids. V was clipped by 3 bases and J by 7 bases; unmatched bases: 2. As DNA, the CDR3 is TGTGCCACCAGTGATCCAGGGGGAAATGAGCAGTTCTTC. This encodes CATSDPGGNEQFF.

The chain employs TRBV2 and TRBJ2-3; 7 positions match TRBD1. V lost 7 bases, J lost 9 bases, and 7 bases stayed unmatched. This CDR3 has 12 amino acids. Germline V gives CDR1 SNHLY, CDR2 FYNNEI. The CDR3 nucleotides are TGTGCCAGCAAGGGGGACAGTAGAACGCAGTATTTT. This translates into CASKGDSRTQYF.

J is TRBJ2-2 and V is TRBV28; TRBD1 matches at 7 bases. J lost 9 bases, V lost 6 bases, and 10 bases had no gene match. The CDR3 length is 14 residues. The germline CDR1 and CDR2 sequences are MDHEN and SYDVKM. Here the CDR3 reads CASSQDRVGRELFF. CDR3 DNA sequence: TGTGCCAGCAGCCAAGACAGGGTCGGCCGGGAGCTGTTTTTT. Using reference TRBV28 and TRBJ2-2 for the parts outside the CDR3, the full variable domain is DVKVTQSSRYLVKRTGEKVFLECVQDMDHENMFWYRQDPGLGLRLIYFSYDVKMKEKGDIPEGYSVSREKKERFSLILESASTNQTSMYLCASSQDRVGRELFFGEGSRLTVL.

The chain uses TRBV24-1 and TRBJ2-7, with 11 bases that match TRBD1. V trimming: 4 bases; J trimming: 4 bases; junction bases outside the gene matches: 8. The CDR3 is 16 amino acids. Germline CDR1 reads KGHDR; CDR2 reads SFDVKD. CDR3 region: CATSDPRTGGPYEQYF. The CDR3 DNA is TGTGCCACCAGTGACCCGCGGACAGGGGGCCCTTACGAGCAGTACTTC.

The chain couples TRBV28 to TRBJ2-1, with 7 nucleotides matching TRBD1. The trim removed 2 bases at V and 7 bases at J, leaving 5 bases unmatched. Germline CDR1 and CDR2: MDHEN and SYDVKM. The CDR3 contains 14 residues. CDR3 sequence: CASSLRNRGNEQFF. The CDR3 DNA is TGTGCCAGCAGTTTAAGGAACAGGGGTAATGAGCAGTTCTTC. Full variable domain (outside the CDR3, taken from reference TRBV28 and TRBJ2-1): DVKVTQSSRYLVKRTGEKVFLECVQDMDHENMFWYRQDPGLGLRLIYFSYDVKMKEKGDIPEGYSVSREKKERFSLILESASTNQTSMYLCASSLRNRGNEQFFGPGTRLTVL.

The gene calls are TRBV7-9 and TRBJ2-7; TRBD2 agrees at 11 bases. The length of the CDR3 is 14 residues. Unmatched junction bases numbered 7, after V lost 6 bases and J lost 6 bases. Germline assignment: CDR1 SEHNR and CDR2 FQNEAQ (reference sequence). The chain's CDR3 is CASSILAGVGEQYF. The CDR3 nucleotides are TGTGCCAGCAGTATACTAGCGGGGGTGGGCGAGCAGTACTTC.